These 4 T cell receptor beta chains share one sample of origin, sequenced in a study of blood T cell repertoires in COVID-19 (dated by TCRdb to about 2020). Library preparation used the immunoSEQ multiplex PCR assay. The table comes from immuneACCESS by way of TCRdb, which keeps in-frame sequences with V and J called. Part of the clones is missing from these tables; in studies checked, under half for an unresolved V gene and the rest for unknown reasons. In all, the sample holds around 54,000 clones, and almost 80% of those were seen once. About 5.8% of the sample belongs to the ten largest clones. The material sequenced was PBMCs or T cells enriched from blood (not recorded which). Receptors were obtained from a woman in her fifties or sixties with acute COVID-19.

The V call is TRBV9, the J call TRBJ1-1; a weak D match, TRBD1 (6 bases). This CDR3 spans 13 amino acids. Trimming took 4 bases from V and 1 from J, leaving 8 bases between them. The germline V gene encodes CDR1 SGDLS and CDR2 YYNGEE. CDR3 region: CASSPGQNTEAFF. CDR3 sequence (DNA): TGTGCCAGCAGCCCGGGACAGAACACTGAAGCTTTCTTT.

The chain is built from TRBV11-3 and TRBJ2-3, with TRBD1 matching over 10 bases. The CDR3 is made up of 16 amino acids. The V segment lost 2 bases and the J segment 3 bases; nucleotides outside the gene matches: 5. The germline V gene encodes CDR1 SGHNT and CDR2 YENEEA. As DNA, the CDR3 is TGTGCCAGCAGCTTATCGACAGGGGGCTATACAGATACGCAGTATTTT. It encodes CASSLSTGGYTDTQYF.

The chain combines TRBV12-5 with TRBJ1-6, with D tentatively TRBD1 (5 bases). V shed 6 bases and J shed 7 bases, with 19 bases lying between them. The CDR3 covers 16 residues. CDR1 and CDR2 from the germline V gene are LGHNT and FRNRAP. CDR3 nucleotides: TGTGCTAGTGGAACCCGGGGCTCCGGGGGGAATTCACCCCTCCACTTT. Translation gives CASGTRGSGGNSPLHF.

The gene calls are TRBV12-5 and TRBJ2-6; 8 bases map to TRBD1. Germline lookup yields CDR1 LGHNT and CDR2 FRNRAP. With 5 bases clipped from V and 0 bases from J, the junction kept 6 bases outside the gene matches. The CDR3 consists of 17 residues. CDR3 DNA: TGTGCTAGTGGTACGGGACAGGCGAGCTCTGGGGCCAACGTCCTGACTTTC. Translating it yields CASGTGQASSGANVLTF. Looking up the rest from reference TRBV12-5 and TRBJ2-6 gives the full variable domain: DARVTQTPRHKVTEMGQEVTMRCQPILGHNTVFWYRQTMMQGLELLAYFRNRAPLDDSGMPKDRFSAEMPDATLATLKIQPSEPRDSAVYFCASGTGQASSGANVLTFGAGSRLTVL.